Following are 13 T cell receptor beta chains from one sample sequenced in a study of blood T cell repertoires in COVID-19. Repertoires were generated with immunoSEQ multiplex PCR, while TCRdb's copy carries only in-frame clones and drops some. The sample has about 190,000 clones, roughly four fifths seen once; the top ten hold roughly 14%. The sequencing input was peripheral blood. The origin of the receptors is a man aged 45 to 65 who had recovered from COVID-19.

The chain carries TRBV19 and TRBJ2-1, with a possible D match to TRBD1 (6 bases). This CDR3 has 13 amino acids. V was pared by 7 bases and J by 5 bases, with 12 bases between. Per germline, CDR1 LNHDA and CDR2 SQIVND (reference sequence). The CDR3 region is CASTDRLDNEQFF. CDR3 bases: TGTGCCAGTACAGACAGGTTGGACAATGAGCAGTTCTTC.

The chain recombines TRBV13 with TRBJ2-1; 12 bases match TRBD2. CDR1 is PRHDT and CDR2 is FYEKMQ in the germline V gene (reference sequence). V lost 0 bases and J lost 9; bases outside the gene matches: 6. The CDR3 extends over 16 amino acids. The CDR3 nucleotides read TGTGCCAGCAGCTTAGGGACTAGCGGGAGAAAGAGTGAGCAGTTCTTC. Protein product: CASSLGTSGRKSEQFF. The whole variable domain, remainder taken from reference TRBV13 and TRBJ2-1, is AAGVIQSPRHLIKEKRETATLKCYPIPRHDTVYWYQQGPGQDPQFLISFYEKMQSDKGSIPDRFSAQQFSDYHSELNMSSLELGDSALYFCASSLGTSGRKSEQFFGPGTRLTVL.

For this clone: Other nucleotide sequences from this sample produce the same CDR3. The chain employs TRBV30 and TRBJ1-5, with 9 bases matching TRBD1. The CDR3 covers 14 residues. The germline gives CDR1 GTSNPN, CDR2 SVGIG (reference sequence). The V and J ends lost 5 bases and 0 bases, in that order; junction bases with no gene match: 2. As DNA, the CDR3 is TGTGCCTGGGGACAGGGGAATAGCAATCAGCCCCAGCATTTT. Protein sequence: CAWGQGNSNQPQHF.

The V call is TRBV19, the J call TRBJ1-1, with 7 positions matching TRBD1. The CDR3 spans 13 residues. The germline V gene has CDR1 LNHDA and CDR2 SQIVND (reference sequence). J gave up 6 bases and V 5 bases, and 6 bases lay outside the gene matches. Here the CDR3 DNA reads TGTGCCAGTAGTTCGTTAACAGGGGCTGAAGCTTTCTTT. Protein sequence: CASSSLTGAEAFF.

This clone turned up a few times. The genes are TRBV9 and TRBJ1-5, with 10 nucleotides matching TRBD1. Trimming removed 3 bases from V and 3 bases from J; junction bases left unmatched: 12. CDR3 length equals 18 residues. Germline V gene lookup returns CDR1 SGDLS and CDR2 YYNGEE. CDR3 sequence: CASSEGTGGTGANQPQHF. The CDR3 DNA is TGTGCCAGCAGCGAGGGAACAGGGGGGACAGGGGCCAATCAGCCCCAGCATTTT.

This chain uses TRBV7-2 with TRBJ1-5; possibly TRBD1 for D (5 bases). Trimming cost V 0 bases and J 2 bases, with 14 bases left between them. This CDR3 has 17 amino acids. Per germline, CDR1 SGHTA and CDR2 FQGNSA. CDR3 sequence: CASSLAQGKAGNQPQHF. Here the CDR3 DNA reads TGTGCCAGCAGCTTAGCGCAGGGCAAGGCTGGCAATCAGCCCCAGCATTTT.

The table lists this clone with a few counts. The J gene is TRBJ1-5, the V gene TRBV4-2; TRBD1 is a possible D gene (5 bases). CDR3 size: 16 residues. V was cut by 1 base and J by 6 bases, with 16 bases left in between. The germline CDR1 and CDR2 sequences are LGHNA and YNFKEQ. The CDR3 here is CASSQAVRAVGQPQHF. The CDR3, as DNA: TGTGCCAGCAGCCAAGCAGTCAGGGCGGTGGGTCAGCCCCAGCATTTT.

This clone was counted only a few times. The chain joins TRBV5-6 to TRBJ2-1, with D perhaps TRBD2 (5 bases). The V gene's germline CDR1 is SGHDT and CDR2 YYEEEE. The CDR3 covers 13 residues. Trimming left V 6 bases short and J 11 bases short, with 18 bases between. The CDR3 spells CASTPFEGRKQFF. CDR3 in DNA: TGTGCCAGCACTCCATTCGAGGGTAGGAAGCAGTTCTTC.

This chain links TRBV11-2 with TRBJ2-1; D uncertain. The CDR3 is 13 amino acids. Germline V gene sequence: CDR1 SGHAT, CDR2 FQNNGV. With 5 bases removed from V and 4 bases from J, the gap between germline ends came to 9 bases. CDR3 nucleotides: TGTGCCAGCAGCGGAGACTTTTACAATGAGCAGTTCTTC. This gives the protein CASSGDFYNEQFF.

This clone was seen only a few times. This sequence joins TRBV6-1 and TRBJ1-6; D perhaps matches TRBD1 (6 bases). Between the trimmed V and J ends, which lost 0 bases and 10 bases, there was a span of 13 bases. The CDR3 spans 15 residues. CDR1 and CDR2 (germline): MNHNS, SASEGT. Here the CDR3 DNA reads TGTGCCAGCAGTGAAGCTCAGGGGTTGCTATCACCCCTCCACTTT. Translating gives CASSEAQGLLSPLHF.

This rearrangement joins TRBV7-3 to TRBJ2-7; 11 bases match TRBD2. The CDR3 extends over 20 amino acids. Germline CDR1 reads SGHTA; CDR2 reads FQGTGA. Losses at the gene ends were 0 bases for V and 1 base for J; bases not matched to a gene: 14. The CDR3 region is CASSLTIRFCGTSGSYEQYF. CDR3 nucleotide sequence: TGTGCCAGCAGCTTAACGATTCGGTTCTGTGGGACTAGCGGATCCTACGAGCAGTACTTC.

This chain links TRBV7-2 with TRBJ2-4; 7 bases are shared with TRBD2. The germline gives CDR1 SGHTA, CDR2 FQGNSA. The CDR3 is 16 amino acids. After removal of 5 bases from V and 4 bases from J, the junction contained 11 bases not matched to a gene. CDR3 in DNA: TGTGCCAGCAGCCATGCTAGCGGCAGCTCAAAAAACATTCAGTACTTC. Its protein product is CASSHASGSSKNIQYF. The complete variable domain, with remaining parts taken from reference TRBV7-2 and TRBJ2-4, reads GAGVSQSPSNKVTEKGKDVELRCDPISGHTALYWYRQSLGQGLEFLIYFQGNSAPDKSGLPSDRFSAERTGGSVSTLTIQRTQQEDSAVYLCASSHASGSSKNIQYFGAGTRLSVL.

A few counts support this clone. The rearrangement joins TRBV28 to TRBJ2-1; TRBD2 agrees at 10 bases. This CDR3 contains 12 residues. J was trimmed by 13 bases and V by 6 bases; bases with no gene match: 6. In germline, CDR1 is MDHEN, CDR2 SYDVKM. The CDR3 protein is CASRPSGRAQFF. For the CDR3, the DNA is TGTGCCAGCAGGCCAAGCGGGAGGGCCCAGTTCTTC.